The 4 T cell receptor beta chains in this list originate from one sample, sequenced in a study of T cells in Graves' hyperthyroidism and ophthalmopathy. Researchers amplified the TCR beta CDR3 regions from RNA transcripts. The HTBI set primed first-round TCR CDR3 RT-PCR. Using its own MiXCR run on the multiplex PCR reads, TCRdb lists one record per CDR3 protein. The repertoire holds approximately 590,000 distinct CDR3 sequences, around 46% seen once, with roughly 8.2% in the top ten. Sample: peripheral blood or thyroid tissue (not recorded which). These receptors originate from a woman aged 18-30 years with Graves' hyperthyroidism.

V and J are TRBV6-5 and TRBJ1-1; D not resolved. Per germline, CDR1 MNHEY and CDR2 SVGAGI. V was clipped by 4 bases and J by 7 bases, with 7 bases between them. The CDR3 has 11 residues. DNA of the CDR3: TGTGCCAGCAGTTCAAGGGATGAAGCTTTCTTT. Translated, it gives CASSSRDEAFF.

This clonotype has just a few counts. The rearrangement joins TRBV15 to TRBJ1-4; D gene ambiguous. The germline CDR1 and CDR2 sequences are LNHNV and YYDKDF (reference sequence). V gave up 3 bases and J gave up 8 bases, with 10 bases separating them. CDR3 length: 13 amino acids. CDR3 sequence: CATSRAPREKLFF. CDR3 DNA sequence: TGTGCCACCAGCAGGGCCCCTCGGGAAAAACTGTTTTTT.

CDR3 coding DNA: TGCAGCGTTTCGGGACTAGCGGGTCACGAGCAGTACTTC. This codes for CSVSGLAGHEQYF. The rearrangement links TRBV29-1 to TRBJ2-7, with 12 bases that match TRBD2. The CDR3 runs to 13 residues. From germline, CDR1 is SQVTM and CDR2 ANQGSEA. V trimming: 5 bases; J trimming: 5 bases; junction bases outside the gene matches: 4.

This clonotype was counted many times. V is TRBV7-6 and J is TRBJ1-4, with D unresolved. This CDR3 comprises 13 residues. Per germline, CDR1 SGHVS and CDR2 FNYEAQ. V dropped 3 bases and J dropped 5 bases, with 7 bases sitting between them. The CDR3 loop reads CASSFDINEKLFF. The DNA for the CDR3 is TGTGCCAGCAGCTTCGACATAAATGAAAAACTGTTTTTT.